This T cell receptor (beta chain) comes out of a study of cytomegalovirus exposure and HLA in healthy donors (dated by TCRdb to the late 2010s). Regarding the complete study: According to an earlier analysis of 587 of the donors, 150 million to 200 million T cells yielded 90 million to 130 million unique TCR beta sequences and roughly 280 Gb of sequence data. On average, about 200,000 unique TCR beta nucleotide sequences were sequenced per donor among 398 genotyped donors of the cohort, with 15% to 20% of those sequences being non-productive. A separate validation cohort of about 110 different subjects was used in addition to the roughly 670-subject first cohort. An earlier analysis of several hundred of the donors applied high-throughput TCR beta sequencing to assess whether each TCR beta V gene segment acted as functional or pseudogenic. The number of typed donors differed by locus: about 620-640 for A, B, C, DRB1 and DQB1; 500 to 550 for DQA1; 606 for DPA1; and around 470 for DPB1. The T cell repertoires of about 700 subjects were profiled by immunosequencing and related to cytomegalovirus serostatus. HLA typing covered class I and class II loci at four-digit resolution. The later analysis used no new phenotypic data to find candidate immune exposures, relying instead on TCR beta sequences and their occurrence across donors. Roughly 5 DR-DQ haplotypes were treated as single units for association and clustering because of strong linkage in the cohort. An early release that covered some 640 HLA-typed donors contained approximately 320 gigabases of sequencing data and 80 million or so unique TCR sequences. A later genetic analysis took genome-wide SNP genotypes for about three fifths of the 666 donors and used that subset as a discovery cohort. All discovery cohort repertoires had been generated using a single sequencing platform. Donor age, sex, ethnicity and CMV serostatus were collected together with the repertoire data. Of the 398 genotyped donors, over 80% were placed in the genetic ancestry cluster associated with self-reported Caucasian donors. A later analysis re-examined previously published TCR beta repertoires from more than 650 donors and added high-resolution HLA genotyping to investigate patterns of TCR occurrence. The aim of the study was to test whether cataloging public T cell receptors could identify signatures of past pathogen exposure. The study combined high-throughput TCR immunosequencing, statistical association of individual TCRs with disease status, and machine learning to predict cytomegalovirus infection status.

In total, approximately 610 healthy bone marrow donors made up the cohort. At the time of sampling, every cohort member was nominally healthy, though immune exposures that went unrecorded were likely present. The donor tested CMV seronegative, placing the donor among the roughly 400 seronegative members of the cohort. A peripheral blood sample was collected from each donor, and TCR beta sequencing was performed on peripheral blood mononuclear cells. Genomic DNA extraction from the blood cell samples was performed with the Qiagen DNeasy Blood Extraction Kit. Study-wide conclusions, independent of this receptor: Strong co-occurrence of HLA alleles, especially DR and DQ, made assigning TCR associations to individual alleles difficult. In the study, roughly 160 TCR beta chains were listed as associated with cytomegalovirus. A few of the identified cytomegalovirus-associated TCR beta chains were confirmed in vitro to be specific for cytomegalovirus antigens. In this cohort, only TCR beta chains were sequenced, and detectable features were limited by the absence of alpha or paired-chain data. Roughly uniform sequencing depth across donors was assumed in presence/absence analyses, although this assumption may not hold. A later genetic analysis associated a missense DCLRE1C variant with V-gene and J-gene trimming of TCR beta chains, and an independent cohort replicated the association. In an earlier analysis of fewer than 750 of the donors, most TCR beta V segments were observed in productive rearrangements about 87% or about 30% of the time, broadly matching IMGT annotations. In a later analysis, HLA-associated TCR beta chains showed more clonal expansion and lower generation probabilities than non-associated chains that were equally common. According to a later analysis, parvovirus B19, influenza, CMV and Epstein-Barr virus appeared linked to several top co-occurrence clusters. In a later analysis, TCR association rates were found to vary across HLA loci, with the most associated TCRs seen for DRB1 alleles and the fewest for HLA-C alleles. According to the authors, the approach could potentially be generalized to other disease states and immunological phenotypes. Because HLA typing was missing for some donors at each locus, association tests included only the typed subset. At a false discovery rate of 0.05, a later analysis linked 16,000 or so TCR beta sequences to specific HLA alleles. The 87-base-pair reads could not distinguish some IMGT-functional V segments, including TRBV6-2 and TRBV6-3, so those segments were excluded. A group of highly shared sequence variants was considered likely to be a technical artifact of the sequencing pipeline. In a later analysis, most CMV-associated TCR beta chains were found to appear HLA-restricted, with HLA associations seemingly driven largely by CMV exposure. CMV serostatus was the only immune exposure information available for the cohort. Compared with the approximately 700-donor mean, donors in an Asian-associated ancestry cluster had fewer N-insertions in productive TCRs, according to a later genetic analysis. Because counts were too low, roughly 18 rarely observed V segments, including chromosome 9 orphons, were left out of the earlier analysis of approximately 580 of the donors. A further reported finding was that TCR beta sequences accurately predicted the HLA-A and HLA-B alleles for most subjects in the first cohort. In both the original and validation cohorts, the classifier was reported to diagnose cytomegalovirus status with high specificity and sensitivity. Correlated functional status among segregating V segments might be attributable to linkage disequilibrium, but an unknown experimental factor could not be ruled out. While some public TCRs were present in many individuals, most TCR sequences turned up only very rarely across donors.

Relative to germline, V is missing 5 bases and J is missing 3 bases, with 9 bases of the junction outside any gene match. CDR1 and CDR2, looked up from the germline V gene, are MNHNS and SASEGT. Including cysteine and phenylalanine, the CDR3 has 15 amino acids. Only the CDR3 DNA stays, 45 bases, in frame from base 1. Receptor amplification or capture employed the immunoSEQ multiplex PCR assay. A mixture of 60 forward primers for TCR Vbeta segments and 13 reverse primers for TCR Jbeta segments was used in the multiplex PCR. A multiplex PCR assay on genomic DNA amplified the CDR3 region of rearranged TCR beta genes. Amplified TCR beta libraries were sequenced as 87-base-pair reads on the Illumina HiSeq System. On the study's bioinformatics: A later analysis tallied 75 million to 95 million unique TCR beta chains across the 610 or so repertoires, and some 10 million of those chains were shared by two or more donors. Raw reads were error-corrected and collapsed into unique sequences with a nearest-neighbor algorithm that merged closely related sequences to remove PCR and sequencing errors. CDR3 sequences were aligned to IMGT reference sequences to assign V, D and J gene segments. For a sequence to be retained, at least a six-nucleotide match to both a V gene segment and a J gene segment was required. A rearrangement was called productive if the CDR3 had no stop codons and remained in frame with V and J, and every other rearrangement was called non-productive. Following IMGT convention, CDR3 was defined as the stretch from the second conserved V-encoded cysteine to the conserved J-encoded phenylalanine. The earlier analysis of approximately 590 of the donors excluded any sequence lacking an unambiguous match to a single V gene segment. In an earlier analysis of 587 of the donors, a V segment was called functional when productive rearrangements were above 56.7%, and segregating when the standard deviation between donors exceeded 5%. A statistical classification framework was developed to diagnose cytomegalovirus status using the catalog of TCR beta chain sequences. In a later analysis, V and J genes were assigned by comparing TCR nucleotide sequences against IMGT/GENE-DB human TR gene sequences. The TCRdist pipeline was used in a later analysis to assign CDR3 sequences and most-parsimonious VDJ recombination scenarios. In a later analysis, each TCR beta chain was defined by its CDR3 amino acid sequence together with its V-gene family, and reads lacking a unique V-gene family were excluded. As a way to deal with suspected cross-contamination and a sequencing artifact, a later analysis dropped hundreds of nucleotide sequences that were highly shared and had low generation probability. In a later analysis, a clonal expansion index was calculated for each public chain from normalized within-repertoire ranks of inferred template counts. Generation probabilities in a later analysis came from a VDJ recombination model fitted to out-of-frame rearrangements, and those results were checked against IGoR. A later analysis scored TCR-TCR, TCR-HLA and TCR-CMV co-occurrence with hypergeometric tests, applying a repertoire-size bias correction to TCR pairs. A later analysis estimated false discovery rates by permuting HLA or CMV assignments 20 times. In a later analysis, co-occurring TCRs were grouped using DBSCAN, with TCRdist sequence similarity added in when clustering inside HLA-allele-positive subsets. Co-occurrence clustering excluded repertoires with fewer than 30,000 or more than 120,000 public chains, plus five with anomalous nucleotide sharing. TCRdb limited this immuneACCESS table to in-frame rearrangements with V and J called. A share of clones is missing; checked studies link under half to unresolved V genes, and the rest is unexplained. V and J calls and clone size are as listed in that table; D and trimming were resolved from the DNA. The sample table lists 85,000 to 90,000 clones, around 64% of them with a count of one. 2.1% of the sample is held by the ten biggest clonotypes.

This clone was detected only a few times. This receptor's antigen is unknown. No base-level quality is on record; no much larger clone is a single base apart. The specimen sequenced was PBMCs. The receptor was isolated from a man aged 25 to 40 in good health and CMV-seronegative. The chain links TRBV6-1 with TRBJ2-7, with TRBD1 matching 8 junction bases. The nucleotide sequence reads TGTGCCAGCAGTTTTCGGACAGGGACAGGCTACGAGCAGTACTTC. This gives the protein CASSFRTGTGYEQYF.